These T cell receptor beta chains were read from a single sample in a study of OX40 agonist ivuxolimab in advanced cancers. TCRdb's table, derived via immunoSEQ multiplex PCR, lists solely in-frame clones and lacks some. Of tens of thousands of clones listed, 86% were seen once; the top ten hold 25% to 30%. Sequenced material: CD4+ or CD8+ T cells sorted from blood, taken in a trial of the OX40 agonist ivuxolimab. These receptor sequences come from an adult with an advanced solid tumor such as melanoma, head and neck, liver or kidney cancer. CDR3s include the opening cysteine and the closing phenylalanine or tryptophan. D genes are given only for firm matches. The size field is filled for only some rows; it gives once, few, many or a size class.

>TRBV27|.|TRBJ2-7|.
CASSLGSFYEQYF
TGTGCCAGCAGCTTGGGCTCCTTCTACGAGCAGTACTTC
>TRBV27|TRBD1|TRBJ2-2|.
CASSLDRGATGELFF
TGTGCCAGCAGCCTTGACAGGGGGGCCACCGGGGAGCTGTTTTTT
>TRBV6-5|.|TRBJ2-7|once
CASSLGLKVSYEQYF
TGTGCCAGCAGTCTCGGACTCAAAGTCTCCTACGAGCAGTACTTC
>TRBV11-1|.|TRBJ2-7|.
CASSSGVYQYEQYF
TGTGCCAGCAGCTCCGGGGTATACCAATACGAGCAGTACTTC
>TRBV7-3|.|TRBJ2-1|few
CASSLGNNEQFF
TGTGCCAGCAGCTTAGGCAACAATGAGCAGTTCTTC
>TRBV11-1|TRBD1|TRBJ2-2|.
CASSFMGQGWTGELFF
TGTGCCAGCAGCTTCATGGGACAGGGGTGGACCGGGGAGCTGTTTTTT
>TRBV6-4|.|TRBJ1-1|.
CASSDSYRDTEAFF
TGTGCCAGCAGTGACTCGTATCGGGACACTGAAGCTTTCTTT
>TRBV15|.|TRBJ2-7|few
CATSLGSYEQYF
TGTGCCACCAGCTTGGGTTCCTACGAGCAGTACTTC
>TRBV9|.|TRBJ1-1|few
CASSVADGFTEAFF
TGTGCCAGCAGCGTAGCAGATGGGTTCACTGAAGCTTTCTTT
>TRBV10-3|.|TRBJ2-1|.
CAISDGQGLLDEQFF
TGTGCCATCAGTGATGGGCAGGGACTTTTGGATGAGCAGTTCTTC
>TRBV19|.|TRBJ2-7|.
CASSILEAGEQYF
TGTGCCAGTAGTATTCTTGAGGCGGGAGAGCAGTACTTC
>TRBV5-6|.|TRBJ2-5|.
CASSFSGRPRGETQYF
TGTGCCAGCAGCTTTTCGGGACGCCCGCGCGGGGAGACCCAGTACTTC
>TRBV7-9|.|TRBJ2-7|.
CASSPGTTSNEQYF
TGTGCCAGCAGCCCCGGCACTACGAGTAACGAGCAGTACTTC
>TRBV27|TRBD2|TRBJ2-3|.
CASSLFSGRTKRTDTQYF
TGTGCCAGCAGTTTATTTAGCGGGAGAACGAAGAGGACAGATACGCAGTATTTT
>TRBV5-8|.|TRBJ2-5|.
CASTTRDWGETQYF
TGTGCCAGCACCACCCGGGACTGGGGGGAGACCCAGTACTTC
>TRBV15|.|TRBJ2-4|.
CATSRESEWAKNIQYF
TGTGCCACCAGCAGAGAGTCGGAGTGGGCCAAAAACATTCAGTACTTC
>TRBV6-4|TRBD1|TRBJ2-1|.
CASSPGQGADEQFF
TGTGCCAGCAGTCCGGGACAGGGGGCGGATGAGCAGTTCTTC
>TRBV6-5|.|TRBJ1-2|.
CASSYSIPNYGYTF
TGTGCCAGCAGTTACTCGATACCCAACTATGGCTACACCTTC
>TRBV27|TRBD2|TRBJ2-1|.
CASSLAGGHDEQFF
TGTGCCAGCAGTCTAGCGGGGGGGCACGATGAGCAGTTCTTC
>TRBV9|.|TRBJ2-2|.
CASSGPRGTGELFF
TGTGCCAGCAGCGGCCCTCGAGGGACCGGGGAGCTGTTTTTT
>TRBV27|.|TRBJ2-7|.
CASSLGPRLYEQYF
TGTGCCAGCAGTTTAGGACCGCGACTCTACGAGCAGTACTTC
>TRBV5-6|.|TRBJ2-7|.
CASSLFLRDYEQYF
TGTGCCAGCAGCTTGTTTCTACGTGACTACGAGCAGTACTTC
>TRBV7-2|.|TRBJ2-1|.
CASSSPQGGIHEQFF
TGTGCCAGCAGCTCACCACAGGGAGGGATACATGAGCAGTTCTTC
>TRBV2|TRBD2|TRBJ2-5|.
CASSLGLAGILQETQYF
TGTGCCAGCAGCCTCGGACTAGCGGGGATCCTGCAAGAGACCCAGTACTTC
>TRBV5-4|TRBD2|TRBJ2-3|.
CASSISYSGGARDTQYF
TGTGCCAGCAGCATCTCATATAGCGGGGGGGCTAGAGATACGCAGTATTTT
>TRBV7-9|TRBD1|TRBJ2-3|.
CASRKGADTQYF
TGTGCCAGCAGGAAGGGGGCGGATACGCAGTATTTT
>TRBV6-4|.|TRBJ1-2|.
CASSDLSGNGYTF
TGTGCCAGCAGTGACCTGTCAGGGAACGGCTACACCTTC
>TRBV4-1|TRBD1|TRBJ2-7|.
CASSHYRGSSYEQYF
TGCGCCAGCAGCCATTACAGGGGTTCCTCCTACGAGCAGTACTTC
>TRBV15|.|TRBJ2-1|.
CATSTSLQGYGYNEQFF
TGTGCCACCAGCACCTCTTTGCAAGGGTACGGCTACAATGAGCAGTTCTTC
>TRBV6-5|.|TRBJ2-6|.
CASSYTTSGANVLTF
TGTGCCAGCAGTTACACCACCTCTGGGGCCAACGTCCTGACTTTC
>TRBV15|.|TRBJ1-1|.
CATGGLRGTEAFF
TGTGCCACGGGAGGGCTCCGGGGAACTGAAGCTTTCTTT
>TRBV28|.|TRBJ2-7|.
CASSLVMGIAGYEQYF
TGTGCCAGCAGTTTAGTTATGGGGATAGCAGGGTACGAGCAGTACTTC
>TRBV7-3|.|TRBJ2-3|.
CASSPFGTTDTQYF
TGTGCCAGCAGCCCTTTTGGGACCACAGATACGCAGTATTTT
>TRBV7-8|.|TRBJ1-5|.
CASSLVDQPQHF
TGTGCCAGCAGCTTAGTAGATCAGCCCCAGCATTTT
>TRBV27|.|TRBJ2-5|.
CASAKIRDRETQYF
TGTGCCAGCGCCAAGATACGAGACCGCGAGACCCAGTACTTC
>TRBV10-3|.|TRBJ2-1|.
CAISERWDHPNNEQFF
TGTGCCATCAGTGAGAGGTGGGACCACCCTAACAATGAGCAGTTCTTC
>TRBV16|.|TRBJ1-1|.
CASSQSGGFTEAFF
TGTGCCAGCAGCCAATCAGGCGGATTCACTGAAGCTTTCTTT
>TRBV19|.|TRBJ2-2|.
CASSVVSTGELFF
TGTGCCAGTAGCGTCGTCAGCACCGGGGAGCTGTTTTTT
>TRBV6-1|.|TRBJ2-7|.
CASRRGLLNEQYF
TGTGCCAGCAGGCGAGGACTACTAAATGAGCAGTACTTC
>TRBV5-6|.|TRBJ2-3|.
CASSWMMTDTQYF
TGTGCCAGCAGCTGGATGATGACAGATACGCAGTATTTT
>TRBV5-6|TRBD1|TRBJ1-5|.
CASSRWTGQSNQPQHF
TGTGCCAGCAGCCGGTGGACAGGGCAGAGCAATCAGCCCCAGCATTTT
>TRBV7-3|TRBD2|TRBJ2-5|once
CASSLRVGTSGRETQYF
TGTGCCAGCAGCTTAAGAGTGGGGACTAGCGGTCGAGAGACCCAGTACTTC
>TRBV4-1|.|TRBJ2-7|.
CASAPGQYGEQYF
TGCGCCAGCGCCCCCGGACAGTACGGCGAGCAGTACTTC
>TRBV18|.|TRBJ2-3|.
CASSPANWGTDTQYF
TGTGCCAGCTCACCAGCCAACTGGGGCACAGATACGCAGTATTTT
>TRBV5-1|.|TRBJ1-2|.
CASSPPNQASYGYTF
TGCGCCAGCAGCCCTCCGAACCAGGCCTCCTATGGCTACACCTTC
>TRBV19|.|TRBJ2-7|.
CASSNWGYEQYF
TGTGCCAGTAGTAATTGGGGCTACGAGCAGTACTTC
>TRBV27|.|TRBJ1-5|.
CASSLSPRQPQHF
TGTGCCAGCAGTTTATCCCCCCGGCAGCCCCAGCATTTT
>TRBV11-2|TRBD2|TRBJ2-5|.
CASSLLAGDQETQYF
TGTGCCAGCAGCTTACTAGCGGGGGACCAAGAGACCCAGTACTTC
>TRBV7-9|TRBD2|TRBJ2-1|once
CASSLSRAGNYNEQFF
TGTGCCAGCAGCTTAAGTCGAGCGGGGAACTACAATGAGCAGTTCTTC
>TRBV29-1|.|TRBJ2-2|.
CSVERTGNTGELFF
TGCAGCGTTGAAAGGACGGGGAACACCGGGGAGCTGTTTTTT
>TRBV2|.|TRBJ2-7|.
CASRGYSGEQYF
TGTGCCAGCAGGGGCTACTCCGGAGAGCAGTACTTC
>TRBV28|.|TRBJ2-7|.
CASSLFSGGAYEQYF
TGTGCCAGCAGTTTGTTCTCAGGCGGAGCTTACGAGCAGTACTTC
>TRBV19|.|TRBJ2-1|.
CASSTRRETGNEQFF
TGTGCCAGTAGTACCCGTAGGGAAACGGGCAATGAGCAGTTCTTC
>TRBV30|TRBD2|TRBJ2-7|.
CAWCTGTTSYEQYF
TGTGCCTGGTGTACCGGGACTACCTCCTACGAGCAGTACTTC
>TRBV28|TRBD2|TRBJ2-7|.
CASSLWGRTSGRAGSHEQYF
TGTGCCAGCAGTTTATGGGGCCGGACTAGCGGGAGGGCCGGGTCCCACGAGCAGTACTTC
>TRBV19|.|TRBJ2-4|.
CASSAGRGSKNIQYF
TGTGCCAGTAGTGCTGGTCGGGGGTCCAAAAACATTCAGTACTTC
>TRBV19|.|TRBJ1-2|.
CASTFGVGLGYTF
TGTGCCAGTACCTTCGGTGTTGGTCTTGGCTACACCTTC
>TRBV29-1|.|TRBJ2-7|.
CSVEITRNYEQYF
TGCAGCGTTGAGATCACAAGAAACTACGAGCAGTACTTC